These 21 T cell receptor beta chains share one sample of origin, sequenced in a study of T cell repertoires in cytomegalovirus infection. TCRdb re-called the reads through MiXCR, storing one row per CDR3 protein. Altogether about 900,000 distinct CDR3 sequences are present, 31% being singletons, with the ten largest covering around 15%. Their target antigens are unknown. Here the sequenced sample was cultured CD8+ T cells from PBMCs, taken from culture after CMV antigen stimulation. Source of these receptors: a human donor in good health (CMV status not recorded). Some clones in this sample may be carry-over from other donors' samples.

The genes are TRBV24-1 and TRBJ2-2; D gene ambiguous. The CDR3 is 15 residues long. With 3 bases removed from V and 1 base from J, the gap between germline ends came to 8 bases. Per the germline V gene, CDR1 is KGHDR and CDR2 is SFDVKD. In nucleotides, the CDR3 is TGTGCCACCAGTGATATGGCAGGGAACACCGGGGAGCTGTTTTTT. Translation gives CATSDMAGNTGELFF.

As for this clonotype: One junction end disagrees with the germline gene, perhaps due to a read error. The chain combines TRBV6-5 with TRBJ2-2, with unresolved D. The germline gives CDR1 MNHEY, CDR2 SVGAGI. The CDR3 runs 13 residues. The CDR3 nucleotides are TGTGCCAACAGTTACTCTGGCTCCGGGGAGCTGTTTTTT. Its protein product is CANSYSGSGELFF.

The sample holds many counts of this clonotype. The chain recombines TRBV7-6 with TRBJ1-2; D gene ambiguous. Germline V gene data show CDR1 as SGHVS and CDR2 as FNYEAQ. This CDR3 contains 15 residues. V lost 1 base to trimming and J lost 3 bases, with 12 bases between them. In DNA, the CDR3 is TGTGCCAGCAGCTTAGGACCCGAGGGCGACTATGGCTACACCTTC. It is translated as CASSLGPEGDYGYTF.

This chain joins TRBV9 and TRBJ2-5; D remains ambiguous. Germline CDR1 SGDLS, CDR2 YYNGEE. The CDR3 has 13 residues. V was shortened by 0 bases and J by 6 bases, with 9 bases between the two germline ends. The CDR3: CASSVGNVKTQYF. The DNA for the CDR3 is TGTGCCAGCAGCGTAGGAAACGTTAAGACCCAGTACTTC.

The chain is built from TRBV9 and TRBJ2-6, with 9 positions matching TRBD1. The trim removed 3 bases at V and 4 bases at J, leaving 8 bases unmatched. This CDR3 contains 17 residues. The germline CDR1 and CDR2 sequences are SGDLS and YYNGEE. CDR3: CASSATWTGVGANVLTF. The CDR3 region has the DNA TGTGCCAGCAGCGCTACCTGGACAGGGGTAGGGGCCAACGTCCTGACTTTC. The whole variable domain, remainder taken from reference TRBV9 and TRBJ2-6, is DSGVTQTPKHLITATGQRVTLRCSPRSGDLSVYWYQQSLDQGLQFLIQYYNGEERAKGNILERFSAQQFPDLHSELNLSSLELGDSALYFCASSATWTGVGANVLTFGAGSRLTVL.

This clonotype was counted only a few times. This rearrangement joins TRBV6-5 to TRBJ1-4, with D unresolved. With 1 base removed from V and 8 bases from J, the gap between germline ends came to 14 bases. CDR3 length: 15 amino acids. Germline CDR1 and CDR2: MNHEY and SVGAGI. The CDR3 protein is CASSYWAEDGEKLFF. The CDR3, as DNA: TGTGCCAGCAGTTACTGGGCAGAGGATGGCGAAAAACTGTTTTTT.

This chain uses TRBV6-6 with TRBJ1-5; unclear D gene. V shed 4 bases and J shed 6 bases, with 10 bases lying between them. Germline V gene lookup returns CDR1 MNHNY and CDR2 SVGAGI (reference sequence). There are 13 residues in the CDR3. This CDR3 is CASSSGVGQPQHF. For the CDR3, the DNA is TGTGCCAGCAGTTCCGGGGTGGGTCAGCCCCAGCATTTT.

Here the CDR3 reads CASSRGLAGGPGDTQYF. The CDR3 region has the DNA TGTGCCAGCAGTCGGGGACTAGCGGGGGGCCCCGGAGATACGCAGTATTTT. V and J are TRBV27 and TRBJ2-3; TRBD2 matches at 15 bases. V was clipped by 5 bases and J by 5 bases; unmatched bases: 8. The length of the CDR3 is 17 residues. Germline values: CDR1 MNHEY, CDR2 SMNVEV (reference sequence).

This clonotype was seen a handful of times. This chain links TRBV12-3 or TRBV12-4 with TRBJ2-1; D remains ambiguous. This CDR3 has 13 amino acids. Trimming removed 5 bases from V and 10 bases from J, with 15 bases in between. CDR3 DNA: TGTGCCAGCAGTCTTCAACCCCAACTCGAGCAGTTCTTC. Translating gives CASSLQPQLEQFF.

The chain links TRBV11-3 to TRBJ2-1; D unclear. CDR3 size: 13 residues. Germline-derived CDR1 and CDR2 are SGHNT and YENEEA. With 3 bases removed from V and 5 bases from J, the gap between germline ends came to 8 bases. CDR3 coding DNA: TGTGCCAGCAGCTTCTTGAGCCACAATGAGCAGTTCTTC. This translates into CASSFLSHNEQFF.

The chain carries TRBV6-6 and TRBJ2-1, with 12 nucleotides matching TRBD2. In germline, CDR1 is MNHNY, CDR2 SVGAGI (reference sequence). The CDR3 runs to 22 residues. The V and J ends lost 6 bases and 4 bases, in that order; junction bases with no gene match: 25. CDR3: CASRYPRQVNPTSGGIYNEQFF. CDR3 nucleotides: TGTGCCAGCAGGTACCCGAGGCAGGTCAACCCGACTAGCGGGGGAATATACAATGAGCAGTTCTTC.

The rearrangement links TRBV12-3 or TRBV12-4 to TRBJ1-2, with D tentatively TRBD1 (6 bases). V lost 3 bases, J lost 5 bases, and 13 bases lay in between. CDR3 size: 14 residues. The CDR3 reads CASSLNRDKYGYTF. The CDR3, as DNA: TGTGCCAGCAGTTTGAACAGGGATAAGTATGGCTACACCTTC.

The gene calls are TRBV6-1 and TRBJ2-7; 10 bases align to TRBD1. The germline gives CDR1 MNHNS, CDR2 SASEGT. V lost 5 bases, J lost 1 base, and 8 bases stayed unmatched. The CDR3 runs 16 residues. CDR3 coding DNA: TGTGCCAGCAGTATGTGGGACAGGGGCAGGTCCTACGAGCAGTACGTC. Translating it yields CASSMWDRGRSYEQYV.

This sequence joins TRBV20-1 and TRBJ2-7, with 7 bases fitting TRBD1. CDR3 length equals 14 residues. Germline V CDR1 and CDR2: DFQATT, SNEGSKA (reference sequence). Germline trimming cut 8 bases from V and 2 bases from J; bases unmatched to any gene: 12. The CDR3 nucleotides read TGCAGTACTCATGGGACAGATAATACCTACGAGCAGTACTTC. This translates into CSTHGTDNTYEQYF.

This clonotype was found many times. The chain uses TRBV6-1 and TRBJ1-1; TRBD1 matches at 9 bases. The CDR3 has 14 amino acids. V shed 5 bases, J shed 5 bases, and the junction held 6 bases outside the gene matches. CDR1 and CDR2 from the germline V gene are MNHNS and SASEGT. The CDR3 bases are TGTGCCAGCAGTTCCTTAGACAGGGGGACTGAAGCTTTCTTT. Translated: CASSSLDRGTEAFF.

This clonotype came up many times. The CDR3 protein is CATSERGTGELFF. Here the CDR3 DNA reads TGTGCCACCAGTGAAAGGGGGACCGGGGAGCTGTTTTTT. This chain connects TRBV24-1 to TRBJ2-2; D is perhaps TRBD1 (6 bases). CDR1 is KGHDR and CDR2 is SFDVKD in the germline V gene. Trimming shortened V by 4 bases and J by 5 bases, and 7 bases separated the two germline ends. The CDR3 runs to 13 residues.

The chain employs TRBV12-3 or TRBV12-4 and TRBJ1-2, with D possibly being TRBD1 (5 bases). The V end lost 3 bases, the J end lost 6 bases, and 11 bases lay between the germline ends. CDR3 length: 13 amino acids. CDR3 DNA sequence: TGTGCCAGCAGTTTTTCCAGGGCGCATGGCTACACCTTC. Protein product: CASSFSRAHGYTF.

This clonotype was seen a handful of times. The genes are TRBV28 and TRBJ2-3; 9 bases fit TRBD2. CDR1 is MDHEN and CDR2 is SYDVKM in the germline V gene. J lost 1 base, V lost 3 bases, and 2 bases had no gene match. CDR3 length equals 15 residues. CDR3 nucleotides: TGTGCCAGCAGTTTTTCTAGCGGGGGCACAGATACGCAGTATTTT. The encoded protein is CASSFSSGGTDTQYF.

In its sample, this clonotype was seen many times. The CDR3 bases are TGTGCCAGCAGCTTAGTTCCCGGCAATGAGCAGTTCTTC. Translation: CASSLVPGNEQFF. This rearrangement joins TRBV7-2 to TRBJ2-1; no clear D gene. V was pared by 1 base and J by 6 bases, with 7 bases between. The CDR3 runs to 13 residues. The germline CDR1 and CDR2 sequences are SGHTA and FQGNSA.

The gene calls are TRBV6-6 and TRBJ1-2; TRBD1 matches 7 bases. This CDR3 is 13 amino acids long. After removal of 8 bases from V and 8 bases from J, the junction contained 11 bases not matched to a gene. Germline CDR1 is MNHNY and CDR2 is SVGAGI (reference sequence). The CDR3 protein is CASGQGGRIGYTF. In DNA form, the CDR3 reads TGTGCCAGCGGCCAGGGGGGGCGCATCGGCTACACCTTC.

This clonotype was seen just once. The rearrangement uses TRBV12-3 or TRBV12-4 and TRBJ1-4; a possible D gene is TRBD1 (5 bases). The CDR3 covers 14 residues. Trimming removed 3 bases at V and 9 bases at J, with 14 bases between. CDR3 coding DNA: TGTGCCAGCAGTTTTTCAGGGCCGAATAAAAAACTGTTTTTT. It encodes CASSFSGPNKKLFF.